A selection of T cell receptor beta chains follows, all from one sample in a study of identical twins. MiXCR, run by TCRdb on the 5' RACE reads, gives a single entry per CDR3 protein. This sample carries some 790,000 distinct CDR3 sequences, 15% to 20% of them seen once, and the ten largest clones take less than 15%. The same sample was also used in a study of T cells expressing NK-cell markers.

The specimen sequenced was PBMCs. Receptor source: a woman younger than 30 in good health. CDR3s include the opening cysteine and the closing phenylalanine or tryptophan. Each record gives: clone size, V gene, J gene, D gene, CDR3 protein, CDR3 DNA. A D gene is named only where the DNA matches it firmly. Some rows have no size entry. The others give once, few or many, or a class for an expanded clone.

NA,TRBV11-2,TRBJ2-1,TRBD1,CASNRGDNEQFF,TGTGCCAGCAACAGGGGGGACAATGAGCAGTTCTTC
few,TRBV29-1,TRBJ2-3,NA,CSVGGQTDTQYF,TGCAGCGTTGGAGGGCAGACAGATACGCAGTATTTT
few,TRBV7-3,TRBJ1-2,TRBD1,CASSPQGAENYGYTF,TGTGCCAGCAGCCCACAGGGGGCCGAGAACTATGGCTACACCTTC
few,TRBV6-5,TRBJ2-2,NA,CASSYSRWASAGELFF,TGTGCCAGCAGTTACTCTCGGTGGGCGTCTGCCGGGGAGCTGTTTTTT
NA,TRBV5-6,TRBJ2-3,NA,CASSLPGEADTQYF,TGTGCCAGCAGCTTGCCGGGAGAAGCAGATACGCAGTATTTT
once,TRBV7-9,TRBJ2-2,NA,CASSKLVQGTGELFF,TGTGCCAGCAGCAAGCTGGTTCAGGGGACCGGGGAGCTGTTTTTT
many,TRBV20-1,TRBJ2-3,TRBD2,CSAREGTSGRGTQYF,TGCAGTGCTAGAGAGGGGACTAGCGGGAGGGGCACGCAGTATTTT
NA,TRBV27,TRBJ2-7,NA,CASSWVDSSYEQYF,TGTGCCAGCAGTTGGGTCGACAGTTCCTACGAGCAGTACTTC
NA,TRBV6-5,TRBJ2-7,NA,CASSYSYRGGTYEQYF,TGTGCCAGCAGTTACTCGTACAGGGGAGGAACCTACGAGCAGTACTTC
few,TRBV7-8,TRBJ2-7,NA,CASSFQDSSYEQYF,TGTGCCAGCAGCTTCCAGGACAGCTCCTACGAGCAGTACTTC
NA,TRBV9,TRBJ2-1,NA,CASSVGSVGNEQFF,TGTGCCAGCAGCGTCGGGTCCGTAGGCAATGAGCAGTTCTTC
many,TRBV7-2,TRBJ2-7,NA,CASSLAGGFSYEQYF,TGTGCCAGCAGCTTAGCAGGCGGATTCTCCTACGAGCAGTACTTC
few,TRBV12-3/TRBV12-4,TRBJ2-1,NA,CASRFGGEQFF,TGTGCCAGCAGGTTCGGGGGTGAGCAGTTCTTC
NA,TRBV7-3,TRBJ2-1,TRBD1,CASSATTGIQFF,TGTGCCAGCAGCGCCACGACAGGGATACAGTTCTTC
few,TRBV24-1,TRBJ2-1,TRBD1,CATRLRTGNNEQFF,TGTGCCACCAGACTAAGGACAGGGAACAATGAGCAGTTCTTC
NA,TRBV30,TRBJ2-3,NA,CAWSSGGTGITDTQYF,TGTGCCTGGAGCTCGGGAGGGACAGGGATCACAGATACGCAGTATTTT
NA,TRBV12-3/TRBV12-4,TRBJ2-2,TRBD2,CASSFLSGGTGELFF,TGTGCCAGCAGTTTTCTTAGCGGGGGGACCGGGGAGCTGTTTTTT
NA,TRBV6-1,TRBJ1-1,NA,CAIKLGQPNTEAFF,TGTGCCATCAAACTCGGACAGCCGAACACTGAAGCTTTCTTT
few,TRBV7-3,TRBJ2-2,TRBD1,CASSLTSRQGDNTGELFF,TGTGCCAGCAGCTTAACGTCACGGCAGGGGGATAATACCGGGGAGCTGTTTTTT
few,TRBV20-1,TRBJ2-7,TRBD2,CSARVGRGYYEQYF,TGCAGTGCTAGGGTAGGGCGGGGGTACTACGAGCAGTACTTC
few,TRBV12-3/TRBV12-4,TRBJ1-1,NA,CASSLQGLDTEAFF,TGTGCCAGCAGTTTACAGGGACTCGACACTGAAGCTTTCTTT
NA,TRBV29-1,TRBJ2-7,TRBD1,CSVGYRGSYEQYF,TGCAGCGTTGGCTACAGGGGCTCCTACGAGCAGTACTTC
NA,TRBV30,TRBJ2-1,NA,CAWSLSADNEQFF,TGTGCCTGGAGTCTTTCAGCGGACAATGAGCAGTTCTTC
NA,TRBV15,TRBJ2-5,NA,CATSFPQGGGRRETQYF,TGTGCCACCAGCTTCCCCCAGGGAGGGGGCAGACGTGAGACCCAGTACTTC